This TCR beta chain was documented in a study of vaccination and CD4 T cells after COVID-19. Study information: A positive SARS-CoV-2 nasal swab PCR result was recorded for each convalescent patient; about 9 were mild and one severe.

This clonotype was found a few times. Its target is unknown. Sequence data for DNA of cultured CD4+ T cells were generated by the Oncomine TCR Beta short-read assay. Investigators obtained genomic DNA by extraction from cultured CD4+ T cells. Using its own MiXCR run on the PCR reads, TCRdb lists one record per CDR3 protein. The sample holds about 12,000 distinct CDR3 sequences; more than 70% are singletons and the top ten take over 9%. Findings and caveats of the study: Convalescent patients had a median about 86% of reactive clones appearing only post-vaccination.

Specified treatment: approximately nine-day PBMC culture with coronavirus spike peptide pools or control peptides (ViraFEST assay). This CDR3 spans 14 amino acids. Per germline, CDR1 LNHDA and CDR2 SQIVND (reference sequence). V was pared by 4 bases and J by 3 bases, with 4 bases of the junction left unmatched. V is TRBV19 and J is TRBJ2-5; 8 positions agree with TRBD2. This TCR came from a human donor who had recovered from COVID-19. Sequencing used CD4+ T cells from blood, cultured in vitro. Here the CDR3 reads CASSRGLEEETQYF. The DNA for the CDR3 is TGTGCCAGTAGTAGGGGACTAGAGGAAGAGACCCAGTACTTC.